The present T cell receptor beta chain was sequenced within a study of blood T cell repertoires in COVID-19. Generated by immunoSEQ multiplex PCR, the TCRdb table keeps only in-frame clones and is missing some. Of 180,000 or so clones listed, roughly 85% are singletons. Looked up from germline, CDR1 is ENHRY and CDR2 is SYGVKD. V lost 0 bases to trimming and J lost 2 bases; unmatched junction nucleotides: 5. The CDR3 is 17 residues long. The material sequenced was peripheral blood. J is TRBJ2-5 and V is TRBV10-3; TRBD2 aligns across 11 bases. This clonotype was sampled from a woman between 55 and 75 years old with acute or convalescent COVID-19. CDR3 residues: CAISESILAGGQETQYF. The CDR3 coding sequence is TGTGCCATCAGTGAGTCTATCCTAGCGGGAGGACAAGAGACCCAGTACTTC.